The 22 T cell receptor beta chains below were found in one sample sequenced in a study of Graves' ophthalmopathy and Graves' hyperthyroidism. CDR3 regions of TCR beta were amplified from RNA transcripts. First-round RT-PCR used HTBI primers; second-round multiplex PCR followed. MiXCR, run by TCRdb on the multiplex PCR reads, gives a single entry per CDR3 protein. This sample yields 200,000 to 250,000 distinct CDR3 sequences, of which around 50% are seen a single time; about half belongs to the top ten. Sequenced sample: peripheral blood. Receptors were obtained from an adult man with Graves' ophthalmopathy.

The chain is built from TRBV12-3 or TRBV12-4 and TRBJ1-1; D remains unclear. With 4 bases removed from V and 0 bases from J, the gap between germline ends came to 9 bases. The CDR3 length is 14 residues. The CDR3 here is CASSSDFMNTEAFF. The CDR3 DNA is TGTGCCAGCAGTTCCGATTTCATGAACACTGAAGCTTTCTTT.

The V and J genes are TRBV7-2 and TRBJ2-7, with 8 bases lining up with TRBD1. V lost 5 bases, J lost 5 bases, and 2 bases stayed unmatched. Germline V lookup: CDR1 SGHTA, CDR2 FQGNSA. The length of the CDR3 is 12 residues. Here the CDR3 DNA reads TGTGCCAGCAGCAGACAGGGGAACGAGCAGTACTTC. This gives the protein CASSRQGNEQYF.

This clonotype was recorded a few times. The chain carries TRBV7-9 and TRBJ2-3; D is possibly TRBD2 (5 bases). In germline, CDR1 is SEHNR, CDR2 FQNEAQ (reference sequence). The V end lost 5 bases, the J end lost 6 bases, and 9 bases lay between the germline ends. The CDR3 has 12 amino acids. The CDR3 bases are TGTGCCAGCAGCGAGACTACCGATACGCAGTATTTT. Translating it yields CASSETTDTQYF.

This clonotype was observed a few times. This chain connects TRBV7-8 to TRBJ2-5; TRBD2 is a possible D gene (6 bases). This CDR3 is built from 14 residues. Germline CDR1 is SGHVS and CDR2 is FQNEAQ. The V gene lost 1 base and the J gene lost 5 bases, with 11 bases spanning the gap. The CDR3 coding sequence is TGTGCCAGCAGCTTAGGAGGGGCGGGGGAGACCCAGTACTTC. This codes for CASSLGGAGETQYF.

The rearrangement links TRBV7-6 to TRBJ1-1; the match to TRBD1 covers 7 bases. CDR3 length: 15 amino acids. Germline lookup yields CDR1 SGHVS and CDR2 FNYEAQ. After removal of 5 bases from V and 1 base from J, the junction contained 7 bases not matched to a gene. The CDR3 nucleotides are TGTGCCAGCAGCCGCTCGGGACAGACGAACACTGAAGCTTTCTTT. This encodes CASSRSGQTNTEAFF.

This sequence joins TRBV6-1 and TRBJ2-2; maybe TRBD2 (6 bases). The germline V gene has CDR1 MNHNS and CDR2 SASEGT. The length of the CDR3 is 14 residues. The V end lost 8 bases, the J end lost 5 bases, and 15 bases lay between the germline ends. CDR3 region: CASCLLGGTGELFF. The CDR3 DNA reads as TGTGCCAGCTGTCTCCTTGGAGGGACCGGGGAGCTGTTTTTT.

This clonotype was picked up a small number of times. The chain employs TRBV7-8 and TRBJ1-3; no definite D call. The CDR3 loop spans 17 amino acids. The V and J ends lost 3 bases and 2 bases respectively, with 17 bases between them. CDR1 is SGHVS, CDR2 FQNEAQ, per germline. For the CDR3, the DNA is TGTGCCAGCAGCTTGCAGGTCCTAGCCCTGGCTGGAAACACCATATATTTT. Translating gives CASSLQVLALAGNTIYF. Supplemented by reference TRBV7-8 and TRBJ1-3, the full variable domain reads GAGVSQSPRYKVAKRGQDVALRCDPISGHVSLFWYQQALGQGPEFLTYFQNEAQLDKSGLPSDRFFAERPEGSVSTLKIQRTQQEDSAVYLCASSLQVLALAGNTIYFGEGSWLTVV.

This clonotype was seen a few times. The chain couples TRBV9 to TRBJ1-5, with a weak D call TRBD1 (6 bases). Germline CDR1 is SGDLS and CDR2 is YYNGEE. The V end lost 3 bases, the J end lost 3 bases, and 10 bases lay between the germline ends. The CDR3 covers 14 residues. CDR3 DNA: TGTGCCAGCAGCGGAGGACAGATCAATCAGCCCCAGCATTTT. This translates into CASSGGQINQPQHF.

This clonotype has a single count. This chain joins TRBV28 and TRBJ2-7; D unclear. V was trimmed by 5 bases and J by 9 bases, leaving 14 bases between them. The CDR3 runs 12 residues. The germline gives CDR1 MDHEN, CDR2 SYDVKM. This CDR3 is CASSGWGLGQYF. DNA for the CDR3: TGTGCCAGCAGTGGATGGGGTCTCGGGCAGTACTTC. Full variable domain (remainder filled in from reference TRBV28 and TRBJ2-7): DVKVTQSSRYLVKRTGEKVFLECVQDMDHENMFWYRQDPGLGLRLIYFSYDVKMKEKGDIPEGYSVSREKKERFSLILESASTNQTSMYLCASSGWGLGQYFGPGTRLTVT.

This clonotype appeared a few times. The CDR3 region has the DNA TGTGCCAGCAGTTTGTACAGGGGCGATGGCTACACCTTC. It specifies CASSLYRGDGYTF. The rearrangement links TRBV12-3 or TRBV12-4 to TRBJ1-2, with TRBD1 identical over 7 bases. The J segment lost 6 bases and the V segment lost 3 bases, leaving 4 bases of the junction unmatched. The CDR3 length is 13 residues.

The chain employs TRBV19 and TRBJ2-2; perhaps D is TRBD1 or TRBD2 (7 bases each). Germline V gene data show CDR1 as LNHDA and CDR2 as SQIVND (reference sequence). CDR3 size: 14 residues. V was trimmed by 5 bases and J by 5 bases, leaving 12 bases between them. This CDR3 is CASSGQGGTGELFF. CDR3 bases: TGTGCCAGTAGTGGGCAGGGGGGGACCGGGGAGCTGTTTTTT.

The V gene is TRBV13, the J gene TRBJ1-1; TRBD1 is a possible D gene (5 bases). Trimming stripped 3 bases from V and 0 bases from J, with 11 bases between. CDR3 length: 15 amino acids. Germline V gene data show CDR1 as PRHDT and CDR2 as FYEKMQ (reference sequence). The CDR3 is CASSFRGVMNTEAFF. DNA for the CDR3: TGTGCCAGCAGCTTTCGGGGGGTCATGAACACTGAAGCTTTCTTT.

The chain recombines TRBV20-1 with TRBJ2-5; 8 nucleotides agree with TRBD2. This CDR3 comprises 14 residues. Germline CDR1 DFQATT, CDR2 SNEGSKA (reference sequence). The V gene end was trimmed by 1 base and the J gene end by 5 bases; junction bases not matched to a gene: 6. CDR3 nucleotides: TGCAGTGCTAGAGGCGGGGGGATTCGCGAGACCCAGTACTTC. Translating gives CSARGGGIRETQYF.

This clonotype appeared many times. V and J are TRBV10-3 and TRBJ2-7; TRBD2 agrees at 10 bases. Germline CDR1 reads ENHRY; CDR2 reads SYGVKD. This CDR3 contains 15 residues. V lost 4 bases to trimming and J lost 4 bases; unmatched junction nucleotides: 7. The CDR3 nucleotides read TGTGCCATCAGTGGTGAGGCTAGCGGGAGATACGAGCAGTACTTC. Its protein is CAISGEASGRYEQYF.

The gene calls are TRBV11-2 and TRBJ2-7, with a weak D call TRBD2 (5 bases). Germline CDR1 is SGHAT and CDR2 is FQNNGV. V was clipped by 3 bases and J by 3 bases, with 12 bases between them. This CDR3 has 14 residues. The CDR3 sequence: CASSLPGNSYEQYF. The CDR3 bases are TGTGCCAGCAGCTTGCCGGGGAACAGCTACGAGCAGTACTTC.

This clonotype was observed a few times. V is TRBV5-1 and J is TRBJ2-2; D perhaps matches TRBD2 (6 bases). This CDR3 contains 16 residues. Germline assignment: CDR1 SGHRS and CDR2 YFSETQ. The V end lost 4 bases, the J end lost 0 bases, and 13 bases lay between the germline ends. The chain's CDR3 is CASSRLAPSNTGELFF. The CDR3 coding sequence is TGCGCCAGCAGCCGCCTAGCGCCCTCGAACACCGGGGAGCTGTTTTTT.

This clonotype was seen only a few times. The J gene is TRBJ2-2, the V gene TRBV7-9, with TRBD1 as a possible D gene (6 bases). The CDR3 length is 12 residues. V gave up 8 bases and J gave up 5 bases, with 9 bases separating them. Germline-derived CDR1 and CDR2 are SEHNR and FQNEAQ (reference sequence). As DNA, the CDR3 is TGTGCCAGCGGCCAGGGGACCGGGGAGCTGTTTTTT. Residues: CASGQGTGELFF.

The V call is TRBV7-9, the J call TRBJ1-6, with 10 bases lining up with TRBD1. Looked up from germline, CDR1 is SEHNR and CDR2 is FQNEAQ (reference sequence). The CDR3 length is 14 residues. Trimming cost V 4 bases and J 8 bases; bases outside gene matches: 2. The CDR3 spells CASSSTGGDSPLHF. The CDR3 coding sequence is TGTGCCAGCAGCTCGACAGGGGGCGATTCACCCCTCCACTTT.

The CDR3 DNA follows: TGTGCCAGCAGGGGCCGGGAGCGGGACGCTGAAGCTTTCTTT. This gives the protein CASRGRERDAEAFF. V usage is TRBV6-2 or TRBV6-3 and J usage is TRBJ1-1, with D possibly being TRBD1 (5 bases). The germline V gene has CDR1 MNHEY and CDR2 SVGEGT. V was cut by 6 bases and J by 6 bases, with 17 bases left in between. The CDR3 has 14 residues.

The rearrangement uses TRBV29-1 and TRBJ1-1; D not resolved. In germline, CDR1 is SQVTM, CDR2 ANQGSEA. This CDR3 spans 16 amino acids. The V gene lost 1 base and the J gene lost 0 bases, with 15 bases spanning the gap. CDR3 nucleotides: TGCAGCGTTGAAGGAGGGATGGTCTCGGTGAACACTGAAGCTTTCTTT. Translated: CSVEGGMVSVNTEAFF.

The rearrangement joins TRBV7-2 to TRBJ2-5; the D is unclear. The V end was cut by 1 base, the J end by 5 bases, with 8 bases between. The CDR3 contains 13 residues. CDR1 and CDR2 (germline): SGHTA, FQGNSA. The CDR3 protein is CASSLVLRETQYF. The CDR3 nucleotides read TGTGCCAGCAGCTTAGTCCTTCGGGAGACCCAGTACTTC.

The V gene is TRBV20-1, the J gene TRBJ1-1; TRBD1 matches 10 bases. The CDR3 is made up of 17 amino acids. V lost 3 bases and J lost 3; bases outside the gene matches: 13. Looked up from germline, CDR1 is DFQATT and CDR2 is SNEGSKA (reference sequence). The CDR3 is CSASSGTGAGMYTEAFF. CDR3 sequence (DNA): TGCAGTGCTAGTTCCGGGACAGGGGCCGGAATGTACACTGAAGCTTTCTTT.